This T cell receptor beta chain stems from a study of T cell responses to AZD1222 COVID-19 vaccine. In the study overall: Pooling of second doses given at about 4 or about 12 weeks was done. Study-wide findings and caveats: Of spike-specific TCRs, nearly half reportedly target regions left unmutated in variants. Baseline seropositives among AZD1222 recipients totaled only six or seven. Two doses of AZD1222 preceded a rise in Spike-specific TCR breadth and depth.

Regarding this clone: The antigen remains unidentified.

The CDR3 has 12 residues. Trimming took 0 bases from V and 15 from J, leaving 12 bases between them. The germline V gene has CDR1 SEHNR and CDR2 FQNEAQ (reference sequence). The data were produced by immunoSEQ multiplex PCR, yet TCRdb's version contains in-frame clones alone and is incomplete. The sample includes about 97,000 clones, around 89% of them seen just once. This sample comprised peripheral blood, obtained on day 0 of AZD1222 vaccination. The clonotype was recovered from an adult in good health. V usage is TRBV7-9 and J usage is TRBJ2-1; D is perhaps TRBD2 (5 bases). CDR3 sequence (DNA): TGTGCCAGCAGCTTAGCGTTCCGGGAAAGGTTCTTC. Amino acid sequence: CASSLAFRERFF.